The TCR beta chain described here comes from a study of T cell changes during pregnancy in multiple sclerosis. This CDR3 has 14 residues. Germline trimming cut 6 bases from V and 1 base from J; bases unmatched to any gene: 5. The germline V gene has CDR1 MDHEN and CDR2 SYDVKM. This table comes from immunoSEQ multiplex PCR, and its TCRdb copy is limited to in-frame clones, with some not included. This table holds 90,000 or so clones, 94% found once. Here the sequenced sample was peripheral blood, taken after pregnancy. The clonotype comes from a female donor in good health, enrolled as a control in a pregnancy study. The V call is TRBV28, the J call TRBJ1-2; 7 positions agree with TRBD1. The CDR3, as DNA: TGTGCCAGCAGACCACAGGGGATTAACTATGGCTACACCTTC. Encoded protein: CASRPQGINYGYTF.